The clone carrying this T cell receptor (beta chain) was seen only a few times. These data come from a study of early T cells in non-severe SARS-CoV-2 infection. TCRdb ran MiXCR on the 5' RACE reads and lists one entry per CDR3 protein. Among 70,000 to 95,000 distinct CDR3 sequences listed, 16% were seen once. The CDR3 loop spans 15 amino acids. V lost 1 base to trimming and J lost 4 bases, with 13 bases between them. Looked up from germline, CDR1 is MNHNS and CDR2 is SASEGT. This chain joins TRBV6-1 and TRBJ1-2; perhaps TRBD1 as D (5 bases). This TCR was sampled from an adult who was a healthcare worker with PCR-confirmed SARS-CoV-2 infection or an uninfected control (not recorded which). Material: whole blood. The CDR3 DNA reads TGTGCCAGCAGTGAAGATGGGACGGCGGTCTATGGCTACACCTTC. Translating gives CASSEDGTAVYGYTF.